Below are 20 T cell receptor beta chains sequenced from a single sample in a study of molecular identifiers for immune sequencing clone quantification. TCRdb independently ran MiXCR on the PCR reads; one entry per CDR3 protein. The table includes around 460,000 distinct CDR3 sequences, 20% to 25% detected once. Sequenced: naive CD8+ T cells from blood, with Jurkat cell RNA spiked in. As for subset: FACS-sorted CD8+CD4-CCR7+CD45RA+ naive T cells. These receptor sequences come from a human donor in good health. Some libraries in this study had Jurkat cell RNA spiked in.

This clonotype has a handful of counts. V and J are TRBV7-9 and TRBJ1-2; tentative D call: TRBD1 (6 bases). Trimming left V 1 base short and J 3 bases short, with 12 bases between. The CDR3 is made up of 15 amino acids. Germline V gene lookup returns CDR1 SEHNR and CDR2 FQNEAQ (reference sequence). CDR3 nucleotide sequence: TGTGCCAGCAGCTTAGTGTCAGGGACATACTATGGCTACACCTTC. As protein: CASSLVSGTYYGYTF.

On this clonotype itself: Given a much more abundant clone one base away, this may be a read error. The chain combines TRBV10-3 with TRBJ2-7; D is possibly TRBD1 (6 bases). Trimming stripped 3 bases from V and 3 bases from J, with 9 bases between. The CDR3 contains 13 residues. CDR1 and CDR2 from the germline V gene are ENHRY and SYGVKD. The CDR3 reads CAISETGIYEQYF. DNA for the CDR3: TGTGCCATCAGTGAAACAGGGATCTACGAGCAGTACTTC.

A few counts support this clonotype. The chain employs TRBV18 and TRBJ2-7; 10 nucleotides match TRBD1. The CDR3 sequence is 16 residues long. Trimming removed 1 base from V and 2 bases from J; junction bases left unmatched: 5. Germline CDR1 and CDR2: KGHSH and LQKENI. As DNA, the CDR3 is TGTGCCAGCTCACCACGACCGGGACAGGGGACCTACGAGCAGTACTTC. Translated, it gives CASSPRPGQGTYEQYF.

This clonotype has at least ten counts. The chain combines TRBV27 with TRBJ2-7; the D is unclear. Germline CDR1 reads MNHEY; CDR2 reads SMNVEV (reference sequence). This CDR3 comprises 11 residues. The germline V and J ends were trimmed by 6 bases and 2 bases, with 5 bases remaining between them. CDR3 amino acids: CASSSAYEQYF. In DNA, the CDR3 is TGTGCCAGCAGCTCTGCCTACGAGCAGTACTTC.

This clonotype came up a few times. This chain connects TRBV2 to TRBJ2-7; D might be TRBD1 (6 bases). V was cut by 6 bases and J by 0 bases, with 18 bases left in between. From germline, CDR1 is SNHLY and CDR2 FYNNEI. The CDR3 runs to 16 residues. The chain's CDR3 is CASSELPGQSSYEQYF. The DNA of the CDR3 is TGTGCCAGCAGCGAACTTCCGGGACAAAGCTCCTACGAGCAGTACTTC.

As concerns this clonotype: One base away lies a much larger clone, so this may be a sequencing read error. This chain links TRBV3-1 with TRBJ2-5; 14 bases line up with TRBD2. This CDR3 has 15 residues. The V gene's germline CDR1 is LGHDT and CDR2 YNNKEL (reference sequence). The CDR3 spells CANSWGLAGEETQYF. The CDR3 nucleotides read TGTGCCAACAGCTGGGGACTAGCGGGAGAGGAGACCCAGTACTTC.

As for this clonotype: Compared with germline, one end of the junction differs, possibly owing to a read error. The V call is TRBV12-3 or TRBV12-4, the J call TRBJ2-1; D gene unclear. This CDR3 region has 12 residues. The CDR3: CAIQSSYNEQSF. The DNA of the CDR3 is TGTGCCATCCAATCCTCCTACAATGAGCAGTCCTTC.

The J gene is TRBJ2-7, the V gene TRBV4-1; perhaps TRBD1 as D (5 bases). CDR1 is MGHRA and CDR2 is YSYEKL in the germline V gene. There are 15 residues in the CDR3. V shed 0 bases and J shed 4 bases, with 13 bases lying between them. CDR3 residues: CASSQEPPGPYEQYF. The DNA for the CDR3 is TGCGCCAGCAGCCAAGAGCCGCCAGGGCCTTACGAGCAGTACTTC.

In this sample, this clonotype turned up many times. The V call is TRBV7-2, the J call TRBJ2-1; D gene ambiguous. From germline, CDR1 is SGHTA and CDR2 FQGNSA. The CDR3 runs to 14 residues. V lost 5 bases and J lost 6, with 14 bases in between. The CDR3: CASSSGLFPNEQFF. In DNA form, the CDR3 reads TGTGCCAGCAGCAGTGGGCTATTCCCCAATGAGCAGTTCTTC.

This clonotype was detected a few times. The chain recombines TRBV9 with TRBJ2-1; TRBD1 matches 7 bases. Germline values: CDR1 SGDLS, CDR2 YYNGEE. Unmatched junction bases numbered 5, after V lost 3 bases and J lost 2 bases. This CDR3 has 15 amino acids. Here the CDR3 DNA reads TGTGCCAGCAGCGCCCCACAGGGGCCCTACAATGAGCAGTTCTTC. This encodes CASSAPQGPYNEQFF.

This clonotype showed up just once. A much larger clone differs from this one at a single base, so this may be a read error. J is TRBJ2-7 and V is TRBV21-1; the table calls TRBD1, which could not be checked here. TRBV21-1 is a pseudogene. The CDR3 consists of 15 residues. DNA of the CDR3: TGTGCCAGCAGCAGTTACCGGGACAGGGGTTACCTCCAGTACTTC. Amino acid sequence: CASSSYRDRGYLQYF.

The chain is built from TRBV6-2 or TRBV6-3 and TRBJ2-7; TRBD2 agrees at 8 bases. The CDR3 is 18 amino acids. J was trimmed by 3 bases and V by 3 bases; bases with no gene match: 16. Germline V CDR1 and CDR2: MNHEY, SVGEGT. The CDR3 sequence is CASSYFSLAGNYGYEQYF. CDR3 nucleotides: TGTGCCAGCAGTTATTTCTCCCTAGCGGGCAACTACGGCTACGAGCAGTACTTC.

The rearrangement links TRBV18 to TRBJ2-3; no clear D gene. The CDR3 extends over 13 amino acids. V shed 5 bases and J shed 3 bases, with 9 bases lying between them. Germline V CDR1 and CDR2: KGHSH, LQKENI. CDR3 protein: CASSADPTDTQYF. CDR3 DNA sequence: TGTGCCAGCTCAGCGGATCCGACAGATACGCAGTATTTT.

The sample holds a few counts of this clonotype. CDR3 protein: CASSLGIVRNPSGGHLREQFF. The CDR3 DNA reads as TGTGCCAGCAGCTTAGGCATCGTGAGGAATCCTAGCGGGGGGCATCTAAGGGAGCAGTTCTTC. The chain couples TRBV7-9 to TRBJ2-1; 11 bases agree with TRBD2. This CDR3 is built from 21 residues. CDR1 SEHNR and CDR2 FQNEAQ come from the germline V gene (reference sequence). V was clipped by 1 base and J by 10 bases; unmatched bases: 24.

V is TRBV27 and J is TRBJ1-1, with no clear D. The CDR3 loop spans 14 amino acids. With 4 bases removed from V and 3 bases from J, the gap between germline ends came to 12 bases. Per germline, CDR1 MNHEY and CDR2 SMNVEV (reference sequence). CDR3 bases: TGTGCCAGCAGTTATGGTTTCACGGACACTGAAGCTTTCTTT. Its protein product is CASSYGFTDTEAFF.

A few counts support this clonotype. The chain couples TRBV12-3 or TRBV12-4 to TRBJ2-1; 7 bases are a match to TRBD2. This CDR3 is 16 amino acids long. With V trimmed by 7 bases and J by 0 bases, 9 bases remained unmatched. This chain's CDR3 is CASTRSGTSSYNEQFF. As DNA, the CDR3 is TGTGCCAGCACCCGAAGCGGGACCAGCTCCTACAATGAGCAGTTCTTC.

There are a few counts of this clonotype. The chain uses TRBV12-3 or TRBV12-4 and TRBJ1-5; tentatively, D is TRBD1 (5 bases). This CDR3 contains 15 residues. V was clipped by 4 bases and J by 2 bases, with 12 bases between them. As DNA, the CDR3 is TGTGCCAGCAGTTCATCCGCCAGGGGCAATCAGCCCCAGCATTTT. This translates into CASSSSARGNQPQHF.

Concerning this clonotype itself: With a much larger clone just one base away, this may be a read error. This chain's CDR3 is CVSSLAQGFEETQYF. CDR3 sequence (DNA): TGTGTCAGCAGCTTAGCCCAGGGATTCGAGGAGACCCAGTACTTC. V gene TRBV7-9 combines with J gene TRBJ2-5; weak D call: TRBD1 (5 bases). CDR3 length: 15 amino acids. Germline loops: CDR1 SEHNR, CDR2 FQNEAQ (reference sequence).

This clonotype was detected only a few times. The rearrangement links TRBV7-6 to TRBJ1-1; D unresolved. With 3 bases removed from V and 8 bases from J, the gap between germline ends came to 16 bases. The CDR3 is 14 amino acids. Germline assignment: CDR1 SGHVS and CDR2 FNYEAQ. CDR3 protein: CASSFDGVYSEAFF. The CDR3 DNA reads as TGTGCCAGCAGCTTTGATGGGGTTTACTCGGAAGCTTTCTTT. Supplemented by reference TRBV7-6 and TRBJ1-1, the full variable domain reads GAGVSQSPRYKVTKRGQDVALRCDPISGHVSLYWYRQALGQGPEFLTYFNYEAQQDKSGLPNDRFSAERPEGSISTLTIQRTEQRDSAMYRCASSFDGVYSEAFFGQGTRLTVV.

Remarks on this clonotype: A much larger clone lies a single base off, so this may be a read error. This sequence joins TRBV28 and TRBJ1-1; D is undetermined. The germline CDR1 and CDR2 sequences are MDHEN and SYDVKM. This CDR3 has 11 amino acids. CDR3 sequence: CVSSFAVQAFF. The CDR3 nucleotides read TGTGTCAGCAGTTTTGCGGTACAAGCTTTCTTT.